Presented here are 21 T cell receptor beta chains from one specimen sequenced in a study of T cell repertoires in cytomegalovirus infection (dated by TCRdb to about 2019). Sequencing relied on an Illumina HiSeq 1500. TCRdb itself trimmed the public reads at Q25 with fastp, ran MiXCR and retained productive beta chains. Duplicate CDR3 protein sequences are folded into a single record with the most common DNA and genes. Recorded for this sample are 150,000 to 200,000 distinct CDR3 sequences; 28% of them occurred a single time. The top ten clonotypes cover roughly 29% of the sample. Material for sequencing was PBMCs. The receptors were gathered from a human donor in good health (CMV status not recorded). Some clones in this sample may be carry-over from other donors' samples.

This clonotype was observed a handful of times. The chain uses TRBV20-1 and TRBJ2-5; possible D gene TRBD2, 7 bases. The CDR3 consists of 15 residues. Trimming pared 4 bases from V and 5 bases from J, leaving 20 bases between. Germline V CDR1 and CDR2: DFQATT, SNEGSKA (reference sequence). CDR3 protein: CSAINPGGEMETQYF. The CDR3 DNA reads TGCAGTGCTATCAACCCGGGGGGCGAGATGGAGACCCAGTACTTC.

This sequence joins TRBV12-3 or TRBV12-4 and TRBJ2-4; the D call may be TRBD1 or TRBD2 (5 bases each). The V and J ends lost 4 bases and 8 bases respectively, with 15 bases between them. CDR3 length equals 14 residues. CDR3 protein: CASSSTDGTDIQYF. DNA of the CDR3: TGTGCCAGCAGTTCGACGGACGGGACGGACATTCAGTACTTC.

This clonotype was observed a handful of times. The V call is TRBV6-6, the J call TRBJ1-1; D not resolved. From germline, CDR1 is MNHNY and CDR2 SVGAGI (reference sequence). The CDR3 covers 14 residues. Trimming took off 3 bases at V and 8 bases at J, with 16 bases between the two ends. CDR3 in amino acids: CASSYHWEGAEAFF. The CDR3 DNA is TGTGCCAGCAGTTATCATTGGGAGGGCGCAGAAGCTTTCTTT.

This clonotype was counted at least ten times. This rearrangement joins TRBV7-8 to TRBJ1-1, with 8 bases lining up with TRBD1. From germline, CDR1 is SGHVS and CDR2 FQNEAQ. Trimming cost V 3 bases and J 4 bases; bases outside gene matches: 7. The CDR3 consists of 15 residues. The CDR3 DNA reads as TGTGCCAGCAGCTTGACAGGGGCCGGCGTCACTGAAGCTTTCTTT. Amino acid sequence: CASSLTGAGVTEAFF.

This rearrangement joins TRBV6-2 or TRBV6-3 to TRBJ2-1; D ambiguous. CDR3 size: 13 residues. V was clipped by 7 bases and J by 4 bases, with 11 bases between them. Germline CDR1 reads MNHEY; CDR2 reads SVGEGT. In nucleotides, the CDR3 is TGTGCCAGCACCCCGGACGGATACAATGAGCAGTTCTTC. Protein product: CASTPDGYNEQFF.

The chain recombines TRBV25-1 with TRBJ1-2, with TRBD1 as a possible D gene (6 bases). V shed 4 bases and J shed 8 bases, with 14 bases lying between them. This CDR3 region has 13 residues. Germline loops: CDR1 MGHDK, CDR2 SYGVNS. The CDR3 DNA is TGTGCCAGCAGTGCCCAGAAGGGGGGAGGCTACACCTTC. Amino acids: CASSAQKGGGYTF.

Only a few counts were recorded for this clonotype. This chain joins TRBV7-2 and TRBJ1-5; unclear D gene. The V end lost 1 base, the J end lost 1 base, and 11 bases lay between the germline ends. The CDR3 sequence is 16 residues long. Germline CDR1 reads SGHTA; CDR2 reads FQGNSA. The CDR3 nucleotides are TGTGCCAGCAGCTTAGGTGAGGGAGGGAGCAATCAGCCCCAGCATTTT. Amino acids: CASSLGEGGSNQPQHF.

The rearrangement links TRBV5-1 to TRBJ1-2; the D gene is possibly TRBD1 (5 bases). V dropped 4 bases and J dropped 6 bases, with 10 bases sitting between them. This CDR3 has 12 residues. Germline CDR1 is SGHRS and CDR2 is YFSETQ. The CDR3 nucleotides are TGCGCCAGCAGCGTGCGGGGCGATGGCTACACCTTC. Its translation is CASSVRGDGYTF.

This clonotype was picked up many times. The chain is built from TRBV7-2 and TRBJ1-1; D may be TRBD1 (6 bases). V lost 6 bases, J lost 6 bases, and 17 bases lay in between. Germline V gene lookup returns CDR1 SGHTA and CDR2 FQGNSA. The CDR3 contains 14 residues. The CDR3 region is CASSRVGGSAEAFF. The CDR3 region has the DNA TGTGCCAGCAGTCGTGTAGGGGGTAGTGCTGAAGCTTTCTTT.

This clonotype has just a few counts. The chain is built from TRBV7-9 and TRBJ2-2; the D is unclear. The germline V gene encodes CDR1 SEHNR and CDR2 FQNEAQ (reference sequence). The V gene lost 1 base and the J gene lost 9 bases, with 6 bases spanning the gap. This CDR3 spans 12 amino acids. CDR3 in DNA: TGTGCCAGCAGCTTAGGTGAACGGGAGCTGTTTTTT. Protein: CASSLGERELFF.

The chain carries TRBV6-2 or TRBV6-3 and TRBJ1-2; D unresolved. Germline V gene lookup returns CDR1 MNHEY and CDR2 SVGEGT. The CDR3 spans 14 residues. The CDR3 DNA sequence: TGTGCAGTATCAAGAGGGCGCTCCGACTATGGCTACACCTTC. Translated: CAVSRGRSDYGYTF.

Comments on this clonotype: A read error may account for a junction end that differs from germline. This rearrangement joins TRBV7-3 to TRBJ2-3; D is undetermined. The CDR3 loop spans 16 amino acids. Per germline, CDR1 SGHTA and CDR2 FQGTGA. The CDR3 DNA reads TGTGCCAGCAGCCCTGGGCCCTTGTGGAGCACAGCTACGCAGTATTTT. It translates to CASSPGPLWSTATQYF.

This clonotype was detected a few times. This chain uses TRBV6-1 with TRBJ2-7; TRBD2 matches 12 bases. The CDR3 has 16 amino acids. Trimming took 6 bases from V and 4 from J; bases not matched to a gene: 10. Per the germline V gene, CDR1 is MNHNS and CDR2 is SASEGT. The CDR3 DNA reads as TGTGCCAGCAGAGGACTAGCGGGGCTTCTTAGGTACGAGCAGTACTTC. As protein: CASRGLAGLLRYEQYF.

The chain uses TRBV3-1 and TRBJ1-4, with D hard to call. Per the germline V gene, CDR1 is LGHDT and CDR2 is YNNKEL (reference sequence). The CDR3 sequence is 14 residues long. With 4 bases removed from V and 7 bases from J, the gap between germline ends came to 13 bases. CDR3 sequence reads: CASSPRYDGEKLFF. CDR3 DNA sequence: TGTGCCAGCAGCCCCCGTTACGATGGTGAAAAACTGTTTTTT.

At least ten counts were recorded for this clonotype. The chain combines TRBV7-2 with TRBJ1-1, with D perhaps TRBD1 (5 bases). V was clipped by 2 bases and J by 0 bases, with 10 bases between them. This CDR3 contains 15 residues. Per the germline V gene, CDR1 is SGHTA and CDR2 is FQGNSA. The chain's CDR3 is CASSLRPGMNTEAFF. CDR3 sequence (DNA): TGTGCCAGCAGCTTAAGGCCAGGGATGAACACTGAAGCTTTCTTT.

This chain's CDR3 is CASSLGDLKPQHF. CDR3 DNA sequence: TGTGCCAGCAGTTTAGGGGACCTCAAGCCCCAGCATTTT. This chain connects TRBV12-3 or TRBV12-4 to TRBJ1-5; D is perhaps TRBD1 (5 bases). This CDR3 spans 13 amino acids. V gave up 1 base and J gave up 8 bases, with 9 bases separating them.

At least ten counts were recorded for this clonotype. The rearrangement joins TRBV7-3 to TRBJ1-1, with D unresolved. CDR1 is SGHTA and CDR2 is FQGTGA in the germline V gene. V was trimmed by 4 bases and J by 6 bases, leaving 12 bases between them. CDR3 length: 13 amino acids. This chain's CDR3 is CASSSGIKSEAFF. In DNA, the CDR3 is TGTGCCAGCAGCTCTGGGATCAAATCTGAAGCTTTCTTT.

The sample holds a few counts of this clonotype. The chain joins TRBV7-2 to TRBJ2-5; 7 bases line up with TRBD1. The CDR3 consists of 16 residues. Germline lookup yields CDR1 SGHTA and CDR2 FQGNSA. J was trimmed by 4 bases and V by 3 bases; bases with no gene match: 11. The CDR3 sequence is CASSLRQGRSIETQYF. The CDR3 DNA follows: TGTGCCAGCAGCTTGCGACAGGGCCGCAGCATAGAGACCCAGTACTTC.

This clonotype has just a few counts. The chain is built from TRBV20-1 and TRBJ2-5; TRBD1 agrees at 8 bases. CDR3 length: 13 residues. CDR1 and CDR2 from the germline V gene are DFQATT and SNEGSKA (reference sequence). The V gene end was trimmed by 6 bases and the J gene end by 2 bases; junction bases not matched to a gene: 5. CDR3 DNA sequence: TGCAGTGCCAGGACAGGGAGTCAAGAGACCCAGTACTTC. The encoded protein is CSARTGSQETQYF.

This clonotype showed up many times. The V gene is TRBV15, the J gene TRBJ2-5, with 12 bases fitting TRBD2. CDR1 and CDR2 from the germline V gene are LNHNV and YYDKDF (reference sequence). The junction had 8 bases not matched to a gene; V was cut back by 0 bases and J by 9 bases. The length of the CDR3 is 16 residues. CDR3 region: CATSRDRTSGAGAQYF. In DNA, the CDR3 is TGTGCCACCAGCAGAGATCGGACTAGCGGGGCCGGGGCCCAGTACTTC.

This clonotype was seen many times. This rearrangement joins TRBV27 to TRBJ2-2; D is unclear. The CDR3 runs to 12 residues. Germline CDR1 and CDR2: MNHEY and SMNVEV (reference sequence). Trimming took 4 bases from V and 4 from J, leaving 4 bases between them. The CDR3 DNA reads TGTGCCAGCAGTTCCGGCACCGGGGAGCTGTTTTTT. Translated: CASSSGTGELFF.